This T cell receptor (beta chain) was obtained from a study of early T cells in non-severe SARS-CoV-2 infection. About the research overall: Sequencing of unsorted whole blood was done on bulk RNA, leaving chains unpaired.

Researchers attached unique molecular identifiers to individual cDNA molecules. MiXCR, run by TCRdb on the 5' RACE reads, gives a single entry per CDR3 protein. Found here are about 34,000 distinct CDR3 sequences, 5% to 7% of them singletons; the top ten hold approximately 7.6%. Looked up from germline, CDR1 is SGHNT and CDR2 is YYREEE (reference sequence). CDR3 length: 15 residues. V lost 2 bases, J lost 2 bases, and 3 bases stayed unmatched. In its sample, this clonotype was seen many times. Its target is not known. Study-wide points: Matching against VDJdb likely underestimated virus-specific expansions, favoring anti-spike CD8.

This chain connects TRBV5-4 to TRBJ2-1, with 8 bases fitting TRBD1. The source of this sequence is an adult who was a healthcare worker with PCR-confirmed SARS-CoV-2 infection or an uninfected control (not recorded which). Sequencing was done on a sample of whole blood. CDR3 in amino acids: CASSLQGVTYNEQFF. The CDR3 nucleotides are TGTGCCAGCAGCTTACAGGGGGTCACCTACAATGAGCAGTTCTTC.